This T cell receptor beta chain was captured by sequencing in a study of T cell repertoires in cytomegalovirus infection. V gave up 4 bases and J gave up 8 bases, with 15 bases separating them. Germline V gene lookup returns CDR1 SGHDT and CDR2 YYEEEE. The CDR3 runs to 13 residues. Via MiXCR, TCRdb re-called the reads, giving one row per CDR3 protein. Here the sample spans about 52,000 distinct CDR3 sequences, roughly a fifth being singletons. This clonotype has only a few counts. Its matching antigen is unknown. Notes on the study in general: HLA-C-restricted CMV clonotypes gave the most frequent clonotype in two of eight donors. Cumulative frequency (of public TCR beta family members) identified carriers of CMV plus the relevant HLA.

Sequenced material: CD8+ T cells from cultured PBMCs, taken from culture after CMV antigen stimulation. The receptor was derived from a human donor in good health (CMV status not recorded). Some clones in this sample may be carry-over from other donors' samples. This sequence joins TRBV5-6 and TRBJ1-1; D gene uncertain. CDR3 nucleotides: TGTGCCAGCAGCCCCATAGGAGTAGACGAAGCTTTCTTT. This gives the protein CASSPIGVDEAFF.